Listed below are T cell receptor beta chains from one sample, sequenced in a study of cytomegalovirus exposure and HLA in healthy donors. Data came from immunoSEQ multiplex PCR; TCRdb stores just in-frame clones and leaves some out. The table lists about 150,000 clones, approximately 80% of them singletons. The sample comprised PBMCs. The receptors were sampled from a male donor in good health and CMV-seronegative. The conserved cysteine and the conserved F or W are not part of the CDR3 here. Each record gives: V gene, clone size, CDR3 protein. Some rows mark clone size as missing; the rest say once, few, many or name a class of expanded clone.

TRBV28 | - | ASSLLLYEQY
TRBV2 | - | ASSGGLAGGHTGELF
TRBV6-1 | - | ASTTTGGAYEQY
TRBV9 | - | ASSVARGNTIY
TRBV6-5 | - | ASSPHGVNSPLH
TRBV6-5 | - | ASRLTHLNTEAF
TRBV6-5 | - | ASSYTGLGEKLF
TRBV5-4 | once | ASSLAGQGVRSYGYT
TRBV5-4 | - | ASSQGQGADGYT
TRBV6-6 | - | ASSYSSGRSGEQY
TRBV19 | - | ASSMSGNEQF
TRBV2 | - | ASSVDGGRAYGYT
TRBV27 | - | ASSFGKTSGTDTQY
TRBV5-1 | - | ASREDRGPGNTIY
TRBV6-4 | - | ASSDSQGADTQY
TRBV5-6 | once | ASSLWDREYTGELF
TRBV28 | - | ASTAGTTYYEQY
TRBV7-8 | - | ASSPQETQY
TRBV7-9 | - | ASSLDPGANQPQH
TRBV11-2 | - | ASSSRVSQETQY
TRBV5-1 | - | ASSFAQGGEETQY
TRBV29-1 | few | SVEETSGGAETQY
TRBV9 | - | ASSVGQNYGYT
TRBV7-2 | - | ASSLLAGGAETQY
TRBV11-2 | - | ASSPRGMEDTEAF
TRBV7-2 | few | ASSLGVYEQY
TRBV29-1 | - | SARQGGYGYT
TRBV5-1 | - | ASSLGRGSTDTQY
TRBV27 | - | ASSLVPSGGYNEQF
TRBV5-8 | - | ASSPGQSVNEKLF
TRBV7-9 | - | ASSLGPPRGTEAF
TRBV7-2 | - | ASSVGLAGRWDEQF
TRBV30 | - | AWSVQGTGGTDTQY
TRBV5-1 | once | ASSPGLTTNEKLF
TRBV6-5 | - | ASSYSSMSLWYTQY
TRBV5-1 | - | ASSRLQGGTEAF
TRBV6-6 | - | ASSPGQGSNQPQH
TRBV7-2 | - | ASSLVRGSGREDTQY
TRBV7-9 | few | ASSFPTGENEKLF
TRBV7-8 | few | ASSPLAGATPTGEQY
TRBV28 | once | ASRGTGVGNTEAF
TRBV7-9 | - | ASSPPQFLTDTQY